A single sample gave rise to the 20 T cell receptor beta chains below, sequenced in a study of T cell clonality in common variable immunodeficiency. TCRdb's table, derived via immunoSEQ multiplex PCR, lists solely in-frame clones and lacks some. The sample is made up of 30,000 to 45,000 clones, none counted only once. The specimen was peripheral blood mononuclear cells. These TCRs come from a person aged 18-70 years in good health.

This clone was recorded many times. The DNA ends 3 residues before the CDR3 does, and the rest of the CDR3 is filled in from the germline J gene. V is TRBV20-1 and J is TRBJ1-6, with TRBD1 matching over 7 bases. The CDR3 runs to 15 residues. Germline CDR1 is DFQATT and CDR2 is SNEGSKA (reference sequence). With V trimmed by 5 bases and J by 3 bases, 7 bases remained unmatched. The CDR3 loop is CSARPGTVYNSPLHF. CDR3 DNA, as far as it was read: TGCAGTGCTCGACCCGGGACAGTCTATAATTCACCC.

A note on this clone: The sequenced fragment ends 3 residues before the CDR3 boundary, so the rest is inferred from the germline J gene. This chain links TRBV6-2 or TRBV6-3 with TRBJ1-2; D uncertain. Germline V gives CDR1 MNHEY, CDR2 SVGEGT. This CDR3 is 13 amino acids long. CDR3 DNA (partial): TGTGCCAGCGGCTATTCTAGCACAGATACC. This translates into CASGYSSTDT. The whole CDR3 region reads CASGYSSTDTYTF.

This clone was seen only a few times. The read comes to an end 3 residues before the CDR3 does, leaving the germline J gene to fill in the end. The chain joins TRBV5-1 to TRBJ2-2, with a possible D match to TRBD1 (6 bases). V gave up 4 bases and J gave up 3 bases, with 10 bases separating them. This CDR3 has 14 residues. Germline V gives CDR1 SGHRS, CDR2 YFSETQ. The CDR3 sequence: CASSETGDTGELFF. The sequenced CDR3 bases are TGCGCCAGCAGCGAGACAGGAGACACCGGGGAG.

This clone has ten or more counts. CDR3 protein: CASSLKAYGYTF. CDR3 DNA, as far as it was read: TGTGCCAGCAGCTTGAAAGCTTATGGC. This sequence joins TRBV7-9 and TRBJ1-2; D gene ambiguous. With the read ending 3 residues before the CDR3 end, the germline J gene is used to fill in that end. Germline CDR1 is SEHNR and CDR2 is FQNEAQ (reference sequence). This CDR3 comprises 12 residues. V gave up 3 bases and J gave up 5 bases, with 7 bases separating them.

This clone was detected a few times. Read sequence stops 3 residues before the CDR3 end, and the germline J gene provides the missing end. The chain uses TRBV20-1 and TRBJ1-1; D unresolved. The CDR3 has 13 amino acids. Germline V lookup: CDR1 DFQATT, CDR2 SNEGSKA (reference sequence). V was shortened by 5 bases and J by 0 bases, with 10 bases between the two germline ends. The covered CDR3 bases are TGCAGTGCTCTTCAGGACTTGAACACTGAA. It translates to CSALQDLNTE. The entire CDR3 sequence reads CSALQDLNTEAFF.

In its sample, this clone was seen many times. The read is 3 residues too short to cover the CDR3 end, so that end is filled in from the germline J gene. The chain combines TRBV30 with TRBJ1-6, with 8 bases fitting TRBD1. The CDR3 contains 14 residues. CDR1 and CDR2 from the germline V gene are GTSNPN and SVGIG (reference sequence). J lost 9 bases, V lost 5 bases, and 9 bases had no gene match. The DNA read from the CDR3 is TGTGCCTGGCAGGGGGCGACGCGGCGTTCACCC. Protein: CAWQGATRRSP. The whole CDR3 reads CAWQGATRRSPLHF.

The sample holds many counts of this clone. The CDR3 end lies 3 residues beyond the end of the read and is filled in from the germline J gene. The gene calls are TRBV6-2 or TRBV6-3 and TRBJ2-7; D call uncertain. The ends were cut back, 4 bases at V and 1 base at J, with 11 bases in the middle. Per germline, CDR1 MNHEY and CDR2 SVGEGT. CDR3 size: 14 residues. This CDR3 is CASSWASVSYEQYF. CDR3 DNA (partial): TGTGCCAGCAGTTGGGCGTCAGTTTCCTACGAG.

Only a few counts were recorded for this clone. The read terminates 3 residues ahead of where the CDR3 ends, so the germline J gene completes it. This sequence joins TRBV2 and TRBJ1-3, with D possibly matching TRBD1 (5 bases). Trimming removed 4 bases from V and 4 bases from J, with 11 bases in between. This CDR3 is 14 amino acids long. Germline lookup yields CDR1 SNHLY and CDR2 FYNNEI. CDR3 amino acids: CASSAEGRGNTIYF. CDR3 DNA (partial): TGTGCCAGCAGTGCGGAGGGGCGAGGAAACACC.

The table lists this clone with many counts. The covered CDR3 bases are TGTGCCTGGTCCGGGACTAGCTACACCGGGGAG. This encodes CAWSGTSYTGE. The full CDR3 protein is CAWSGTSYTGELFF. The rearrangement uses TRBV30 and TRBJ2-2, with 9 bases aligning to TRBD2. The read is 3 residues too short to cover the CDR3 end, so that end is filled in from the germline J gene. This CDR3 spans 14 amino acids. The germline gives CDR1 GTSNPN, CDR2 SVGIG (reference sequence). Germline trimming cut 5 bases from V and 3 bases from J; bases unmatched to any gene: 4.

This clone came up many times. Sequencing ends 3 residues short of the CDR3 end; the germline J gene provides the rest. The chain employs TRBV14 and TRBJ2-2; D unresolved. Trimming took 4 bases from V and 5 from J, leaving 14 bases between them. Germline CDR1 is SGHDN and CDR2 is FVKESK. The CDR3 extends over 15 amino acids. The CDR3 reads CASSLTGYLTGELFF. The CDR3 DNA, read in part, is TGTGCCAGCAGCCTCACCGGGTACTTGACCGGGGAG.

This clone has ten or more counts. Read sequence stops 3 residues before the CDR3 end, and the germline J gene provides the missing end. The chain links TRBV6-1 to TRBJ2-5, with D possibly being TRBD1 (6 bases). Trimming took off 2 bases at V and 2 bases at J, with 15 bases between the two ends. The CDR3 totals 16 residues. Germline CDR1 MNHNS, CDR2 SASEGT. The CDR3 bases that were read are TGTGCCAGCAGTGAACCCCGGACAGTCTTTCAAGAGACC. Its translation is CASSEPRTVFQET. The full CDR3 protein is CASSEPRTVFQETQYF.

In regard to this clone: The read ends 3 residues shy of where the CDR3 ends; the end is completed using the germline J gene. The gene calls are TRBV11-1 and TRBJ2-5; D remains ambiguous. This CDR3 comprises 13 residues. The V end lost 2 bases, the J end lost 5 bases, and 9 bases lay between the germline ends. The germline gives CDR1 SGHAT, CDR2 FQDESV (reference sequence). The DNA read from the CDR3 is TGTGCCAGCAGCTTATTAAGGTGGGAGACC. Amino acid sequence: CASSLLRWET. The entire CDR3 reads CASSLLRWETQYF. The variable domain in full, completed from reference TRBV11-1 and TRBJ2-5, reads EAEVAQSPRYKITEKSQAVAFWCDPISGHATLYWYRQILGQGPELLVQFQDESVVDDSQLPKDRFSAERLKGVDSTLKIQPAELGDSAMYLCASSLLRWETQYFGPGTRLLVL.

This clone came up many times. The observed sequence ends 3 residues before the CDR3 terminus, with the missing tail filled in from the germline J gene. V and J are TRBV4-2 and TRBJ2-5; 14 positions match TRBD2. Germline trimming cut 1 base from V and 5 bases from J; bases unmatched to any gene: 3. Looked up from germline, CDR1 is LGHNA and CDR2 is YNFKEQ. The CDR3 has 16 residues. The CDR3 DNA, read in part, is TGTGCCAGCAGCCAAGCGGGACTAGCGGGAGTGGAGACC. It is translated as CASSQAGLAGVET. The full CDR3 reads CASSQAGLAGVETQYF.

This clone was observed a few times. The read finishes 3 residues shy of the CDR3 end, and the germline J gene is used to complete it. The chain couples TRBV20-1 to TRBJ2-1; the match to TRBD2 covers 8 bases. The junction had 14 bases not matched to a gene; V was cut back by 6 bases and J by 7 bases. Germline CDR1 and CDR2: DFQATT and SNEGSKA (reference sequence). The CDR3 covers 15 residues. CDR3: CSATAGSGGLNEQFF. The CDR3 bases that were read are TGCAGTGCCACCGCCGGGAGCGGGGGCCTTAATGAG.

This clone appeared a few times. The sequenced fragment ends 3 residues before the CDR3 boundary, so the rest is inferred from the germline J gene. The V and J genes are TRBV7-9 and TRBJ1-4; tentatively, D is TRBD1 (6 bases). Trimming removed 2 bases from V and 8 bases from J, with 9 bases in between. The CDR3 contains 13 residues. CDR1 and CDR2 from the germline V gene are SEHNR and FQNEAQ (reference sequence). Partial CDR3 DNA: TGTGCCAGCAGCTTACCAGGGGACGAAAAA. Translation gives CASSLPGDEK. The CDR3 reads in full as CASSLPGDEKLFF.

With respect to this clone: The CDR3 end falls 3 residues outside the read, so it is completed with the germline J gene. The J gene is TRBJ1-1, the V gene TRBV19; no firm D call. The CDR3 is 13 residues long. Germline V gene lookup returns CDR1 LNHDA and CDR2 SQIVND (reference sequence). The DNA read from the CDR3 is TGTGCCAGTAGTACGAGAAGCACAGATACG. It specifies CASSTRSTDT. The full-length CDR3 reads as CASSTRSTDTAFF.

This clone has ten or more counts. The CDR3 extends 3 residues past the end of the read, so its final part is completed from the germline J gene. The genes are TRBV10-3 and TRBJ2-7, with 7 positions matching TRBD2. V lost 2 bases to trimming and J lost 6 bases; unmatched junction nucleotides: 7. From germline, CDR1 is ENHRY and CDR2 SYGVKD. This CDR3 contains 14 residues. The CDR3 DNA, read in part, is TGTGCCATCAGTGAGGAAACTAGCGCGCTCGAG. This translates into CAISEETSALE. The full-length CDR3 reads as CAISEETSALEQYF.

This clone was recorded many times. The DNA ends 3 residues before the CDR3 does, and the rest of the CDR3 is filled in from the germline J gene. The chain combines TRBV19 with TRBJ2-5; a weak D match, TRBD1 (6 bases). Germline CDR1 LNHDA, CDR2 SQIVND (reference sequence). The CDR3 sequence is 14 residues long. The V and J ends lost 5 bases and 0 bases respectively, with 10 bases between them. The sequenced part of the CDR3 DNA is TGTGCCAGTAGTGGACAGCTGTACCAAGAGACC. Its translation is CASSGQLYQET. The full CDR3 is CASSGQLYQETQYF. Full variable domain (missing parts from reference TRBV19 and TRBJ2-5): DGGITQSPKYLFRKEGQNVTLSCEQNLNHDAMYWYRQDPGQGLRLIYYSQIVNDFQKGDIAEGYSVSREKKESFPLTVTSAQKNPTAFYLCASSGQLYQETQYFGPGTRLLVL.

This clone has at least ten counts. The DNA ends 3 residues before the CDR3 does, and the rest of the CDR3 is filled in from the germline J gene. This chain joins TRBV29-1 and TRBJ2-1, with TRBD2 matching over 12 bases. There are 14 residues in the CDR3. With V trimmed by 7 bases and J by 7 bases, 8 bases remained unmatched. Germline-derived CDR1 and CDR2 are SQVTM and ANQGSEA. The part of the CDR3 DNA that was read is TGCAGCGCCTCTACCGGGACTAGCGGGAATGAG. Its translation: CSASTGTSGNE. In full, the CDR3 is CSASTGTSGNEQFF.

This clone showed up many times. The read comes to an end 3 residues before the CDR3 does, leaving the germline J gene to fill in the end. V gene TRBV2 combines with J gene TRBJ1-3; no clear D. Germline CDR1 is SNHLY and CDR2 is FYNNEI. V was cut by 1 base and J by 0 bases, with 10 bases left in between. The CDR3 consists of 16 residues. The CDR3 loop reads CASSEVLANSGNTIYF. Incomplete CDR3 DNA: TGTGCCAGCAGTGAAGTCCTAGCGAACTCTGGAAACACC.